The clone carrying this TCR beta chain was picked up a small number of times. Its antigen is undetermined. A much bigger clone sits one base away, suggesting this may be a read error. The conserved phenylalanine or tryptophan is not found at the CDR3 terminus, so this likely reflects a read error. This entry belongs to a study of T cells in Graves' hyperthyroidism and ophthalmopathy. Whole-study results and caveats: The majority of expanded thyroid clonotypes above 0.001 also appeared in blood.

Hyperthyroidism patients were newly diagnosed, had disease duration under 2 months, and were aged 18 to 65 years. PBMCs were obtained from 10 ml fresh peripheral blood. Researchers took RNA transcripts and amplified the TCR beta CDR3 regions from them. The HTBI primer set served for first-round RT-PCR of the TCR CDR3. TCRdb recomputed calls from the multiplex PCR reads with MiXCR, one row per CDR3 protein. Of about 250,000 distinct CDR3 sequences in the sample, approximately 16% are singletons; the top ten hold under 35%. The sequenced sample consisted of blood. This clonotype was sampled from a woman aged 45-59 years with Graves' hyperthyroidism that later progressed to Graves' ophthalmopathy.

CDR3 in amino acids: CSAKRRDSGTDTQYL. The CDR3 region has the DNA TGCAGTGCAAAAAGGCGGGACAGTGGCACAGATACGCAGTATCTT. The rearrangement joins TRBV20-1 to TRBJ2-3; TRBD1 might be the D (7 bases). Between the trimmed V and J ends, which lost 6 bases and 1 base, there was a span of 17 bases. Germline V lookup: CDR1 DFQATT, CDR2 SNEGSKA (reference sequence). The length of the CDR3 is 15 residues.